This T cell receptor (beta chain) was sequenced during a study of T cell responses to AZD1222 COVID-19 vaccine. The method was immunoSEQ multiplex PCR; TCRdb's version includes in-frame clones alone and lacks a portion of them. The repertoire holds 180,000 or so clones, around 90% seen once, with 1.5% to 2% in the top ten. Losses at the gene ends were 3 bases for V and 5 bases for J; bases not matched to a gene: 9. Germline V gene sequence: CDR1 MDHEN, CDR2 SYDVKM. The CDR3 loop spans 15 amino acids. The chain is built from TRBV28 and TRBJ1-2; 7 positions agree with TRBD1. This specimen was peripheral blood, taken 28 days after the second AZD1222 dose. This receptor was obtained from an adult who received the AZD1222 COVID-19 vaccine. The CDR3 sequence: CASSFQGVRSYGYTF. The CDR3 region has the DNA TGTGCCAGCAGTTTCCAGGGGGTTAGGTCGTATGGCTACACCTTC.